Listed below are T cell receptor beta chains from one sample, sequenced in a study of cytomegalovirus exposure and HLA in healthy donors. Only in-frame clones appear in the TCRdb table, and some are missing; sequencing was by immunoSEQ multiplex PCR. The profile covers 100,000 to 150,000 clones, with nearly 90% appearing a single time and 1.1% taken by the ten largest. Sequences were obtained from PBMCs. The receptors come from a woman between 18 and 30 years old in good health and CMV-seronegative. Each CDR3 is given with its conserved first and last residue. The D gene is left open where the match is weak. The size of a clone is reported for some rows only, either as once, few or many, or as a class for expanded clones.

d_call,j_call,v_call,clone_size,cdr3_nt,cdr3_aa
TRBD2,TRBJ2-3,TRBV7-9,.,TGTGCCAGCAGCTCGGGGGGGCACGGAGGTCGGTCAGATACGCAGTATTTT,CASSSGGHGGRSDTQYF
.,TRBJ1-1,TRBV5-1,.,TGCGCCAGCAGCCTACAGGGTATTTGGGGGAACACTGAAGCTTTCTTT,CASSLQGIWGNTEAFF
TRBD2,TRBJ2-2,TRBV10-3,.,TGTGCCATCAGTGAACGAAGCGGGAGGGCTTCCGGGGAGCTGTTTTTT,CAISERSGRASGELFF
.,TRBJ2-5,TRBV18,.,TGTGCCAGCTCACCAACGGTACAAGAGACCCAGTACTTC,CASSPTVQETQYF
.,TRBJ2-2,TRBV15,.,TGTGCCACCAGCAGCCTAAGGACCGCGGACTACACCGGGGAGCTGTTTTTT,CATSSLRTADYTGELFF
TRBD2,TRBJ2-3,TRBV14,.,TGTGCCAGCAGTCTAATACTAGCGGGAGGGCCGGATACGCAGTATTTT,CASSLILAGGPDTQYF
.,TRBJ2-2,TRBV28,.,TGTGCCAGCATTTCCGGGTGGCAGGGAAACACCGGGGAGCTGTTTTTT,CASISGWQGNTGELFF
.,TRBJ2-3,TRBV18,.,TGTGCCAGCTCATTGAGTCCCAACCAGAAGACTAGCACAGATACGCAGTATTTT,CASSLSPNQKTSTDTQYF
.,TRBJ1-4,TRBV25-1,.,TGTGCCAGCAGTGCCCCCGGACAGAATGAAAAACTGTTTTTT,CASSAPGQNEKLFF
.,TRBJ2-7,TRBV19,.,TGTGCCAGTAGTGGCCCAGGTTGGTACGAGCAGTACTTC,CASSGPGWYEQYF
TRBD2,TRBJ2-5,TRBV28,.,TGTGCCAGCAGTCCGAATCTAGCGGCAGAGACCCAGTACTTC,CASSPNLAAETQYF
.,TRBJ1-1,TRBV30,.,TGTGCCTGGAGGAGAGGTCTTGACACTGAAGCTTTCTTT,CAWRRGLDTEAFF
.,TRBJ2-2,TRBV11-2,.,TGTGCCAGCAGCTTAGTGGCCACCGGGGAGCTGTTTTTT,CASSLVATGELFF
TRBD1,TRBJ1-3,TRBV2,.,TGTGCCAGCAGTGCAGGGGGTGTCGGAAACACCATATATTTT,CASSAGGVGNTIYF
.,TRBJ2-1,TRBV11-3,.,TGTGCCAGCAGCCAGGGGCTTATGGGGAACAATGAGCAGTTCTTC,CASSQGLMGNNEQFF
.,TRBJ1-1,TRBV6-5,.,TGTGCCAGCAGTTGGACACTCGGCACTGAAGCTTTCTTT,CASSWTLGTEAFF
.,TRBJ2-6,TRBV30,.,TGTGCCTTCCGCCAGTCTGGGGCCAACGTCCTGACTTTC,CAFRQSGANVLTF
TRBD1,TRBJ1-5,TRBV2,.,TGTGCCAGCAGCGGACAGGGCAATCAGCCCCAGCATTTT,CASSGQGNQPQHF
.,TRBJ2-2,TRBV29-1,once,TGCAGCGTGCCGACTAGGAACACCGGGGAGCTGTTTTTT,CSVPTRNTGELFF
TRBD1,TRBJ2-2,TRBV7-9,.,TGTGCCAGCAGCTTAAGATGGCAGGGGGATTCCGGGGAGCTGTTTTTT,CASSLRWQGDSGELFF
.,TRBJ2-7,TRBV29-1,.,TGCAGCGTTGAACCAATAGACAGCTCCTACGAGCAGTACTTC,CSVEPIDSSYEQYF
.,TRBJ1-1,TRBV7-9,.,TGTGCCAGCAGCTACCGCCAGGGGCGGACACTGGAAGCTTTCTTT,CASSYRQGRTLEAFF
TRBD2,TRBJ2-7,TRBV5-4,.,TGTGCCAGCAGCTGGAGCGGGAGGGACCCCTACGAGCAGTACTTC,CASSWSGRDPYEQYF
TRBD2,TRBJ2-1,TRBV7-9,.,TGTGCCAGCAGCCAACCGGGACTAGCGGGAGTCGAGCAGTTCTTC,CASSQPGLAGVEQFF